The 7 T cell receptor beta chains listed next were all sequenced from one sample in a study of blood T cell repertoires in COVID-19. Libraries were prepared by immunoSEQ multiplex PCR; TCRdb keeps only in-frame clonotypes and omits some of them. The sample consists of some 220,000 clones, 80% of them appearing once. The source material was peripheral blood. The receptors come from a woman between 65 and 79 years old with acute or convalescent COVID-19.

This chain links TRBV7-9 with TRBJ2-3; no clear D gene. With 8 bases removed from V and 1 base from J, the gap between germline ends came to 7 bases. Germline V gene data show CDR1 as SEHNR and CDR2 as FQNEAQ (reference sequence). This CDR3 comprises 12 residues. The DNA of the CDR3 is TGTGCCAGCGCTCGAGGCACAGATACGCAGTATTTT. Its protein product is CASARGTDTQYF.

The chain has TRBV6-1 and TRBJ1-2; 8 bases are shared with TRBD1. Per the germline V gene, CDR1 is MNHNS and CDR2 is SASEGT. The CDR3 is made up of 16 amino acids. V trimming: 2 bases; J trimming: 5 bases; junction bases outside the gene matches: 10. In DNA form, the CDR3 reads TGTGCCAGCAGTGAACTGCGGGACAGGAGGGGGTATGGCTACACCTTC. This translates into CASSELRDRRGYGYTF.

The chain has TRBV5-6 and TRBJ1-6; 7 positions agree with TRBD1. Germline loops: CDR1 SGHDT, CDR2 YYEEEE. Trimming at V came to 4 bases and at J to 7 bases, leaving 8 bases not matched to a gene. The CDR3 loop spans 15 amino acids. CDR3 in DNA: TGTGCCAGCAGCCTACAGGGGTTCGGGAATTCACCCCTCCACTTT. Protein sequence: CASSLQGFGNSPLHF.

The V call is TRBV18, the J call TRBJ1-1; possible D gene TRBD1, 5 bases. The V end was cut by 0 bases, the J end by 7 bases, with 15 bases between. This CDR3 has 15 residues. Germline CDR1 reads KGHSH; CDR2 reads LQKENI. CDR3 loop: CASSPPSRQGVEAFF. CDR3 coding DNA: TGTGCCAGCTCACCACCCTCCAGGCAGGGTGTTGAAGCTTTCTTT.

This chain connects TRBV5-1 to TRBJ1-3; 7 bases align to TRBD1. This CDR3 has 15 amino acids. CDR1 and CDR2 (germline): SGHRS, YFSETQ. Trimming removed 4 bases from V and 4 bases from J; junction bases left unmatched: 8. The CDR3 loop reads CASSLEGQRGNTIYF. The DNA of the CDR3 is TGCGCCAGCAGCCTAGAGGGACAGCGGGGAAACACCATATATTTT. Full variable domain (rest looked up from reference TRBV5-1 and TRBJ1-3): KAGVTQTPRYLIKTRGQQVTLSCSPISGHRSVSWYQQTPGQGLQFLFEYFSETQRNKGNFPGRFSGRQFSNSRSEMNVSTLELGDSALYLCASSLEGQRGNTIYFGEGSWLTVV.

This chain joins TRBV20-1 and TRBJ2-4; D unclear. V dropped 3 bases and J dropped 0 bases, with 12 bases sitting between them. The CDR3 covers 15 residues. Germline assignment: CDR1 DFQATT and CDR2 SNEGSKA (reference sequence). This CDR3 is CSASLSSLAKNIQYF. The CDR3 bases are TGCAGTGCTAGTCTAAGTTCTCTAGCCAAAAACATTCAGTACTTC.

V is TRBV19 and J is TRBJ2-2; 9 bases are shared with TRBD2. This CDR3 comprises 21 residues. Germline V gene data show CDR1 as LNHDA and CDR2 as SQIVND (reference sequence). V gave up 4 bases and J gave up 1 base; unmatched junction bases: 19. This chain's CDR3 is CASSNREAGTSFDRNTGELFF. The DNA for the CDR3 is TGTGCCAGTAGTAACCGTGAAGCCGGGACTAGCTTCGATAGGAACACCGGGGAGCTGTTTTTT.